The source of this TCR beta chain is a study of T-cell memory formation after mild COVID-19. The study, taken as a whole, reports: Day 15 to 85 contracting clones showed balanced CD4/CD8; day 15 to 37 expanders favored CD4+. Pre-infection memory harbored some responding clones, suggesting cross-reactive memory joined. Most CD4+ clones that shrank were in CM and EM, while CD8+ ones turned up in EMRA.

The junction had 6 bases not matched to a gene; V was cut back by 3 bases and J by 4 bases. Germline values: CDR1 LGHNA, CDR2 YSLEER. The CDR3 extends over 15 amino acids. This clonotype was seen a handful of times. Its antigen is unknown. 5'RACE with constant-segment primers yielded barcoded, UMI-tagged TCR alpha and TCR beta cDNA libraries. TCRdb re-called the 5' RACE reads through MiXCR, storing one row per CDR3 protein. Among 350,000 to 500,000 distinct CDR3 sequences listed, about 22% were seen once. The genes are TRBV4-3 and TRBJ2-3; 8 positions agree with TRBD2. This clonotype was obtained from an adult woman who had mild COVID-19 (a few samples of this study predate the infection). Cell type and time point are not known. Sequenced input: PBMCs or a T cell subset sorted from them (not recorded which). DNA for the CDR3: TGCGCCAGCAGCCAGATAGCGGGGTCGTCAGATACGCAGTATTTT. Residues: CASSQIAGSSDTQYF.